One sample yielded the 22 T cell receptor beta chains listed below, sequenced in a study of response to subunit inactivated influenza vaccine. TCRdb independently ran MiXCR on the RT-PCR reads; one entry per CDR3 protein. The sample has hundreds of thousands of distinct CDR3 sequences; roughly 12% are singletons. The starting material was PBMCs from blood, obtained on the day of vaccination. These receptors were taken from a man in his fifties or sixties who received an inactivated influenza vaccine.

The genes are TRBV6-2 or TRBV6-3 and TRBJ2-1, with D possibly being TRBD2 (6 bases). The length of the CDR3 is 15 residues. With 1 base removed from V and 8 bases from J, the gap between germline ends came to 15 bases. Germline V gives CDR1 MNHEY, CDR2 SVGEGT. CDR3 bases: TGTGCCAGCAGTTACTTTTACGGGAGAGGGGATGAGCAGTTCTTC. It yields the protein CASSYFYGRGDEQFF.

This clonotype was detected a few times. The CDR3 coding sequence is TGTGCCAGCAGTTTAAACAGCTACTATGGCTACACCTTC. Translation: CASSLNSYYGYTF. The chain joins TRBV27 to TRBJ1-2; D uncertain. V was clipped by 2 bases and J by 3 bases, with 7 bases between them. CDR1 and CDR2 (germline): MNHEY, SMNVEV (reference sequence). This CDR3 spans 13 amino acids.

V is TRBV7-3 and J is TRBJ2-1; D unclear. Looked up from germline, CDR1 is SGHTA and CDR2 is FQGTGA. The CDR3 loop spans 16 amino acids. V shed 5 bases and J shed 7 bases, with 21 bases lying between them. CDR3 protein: CASSLSRGRRSNEQFF. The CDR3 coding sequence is TGTGCCAGCAGCCTCTCCCGCGGCAGACGATCAAATGAGCAGTTCTTC.

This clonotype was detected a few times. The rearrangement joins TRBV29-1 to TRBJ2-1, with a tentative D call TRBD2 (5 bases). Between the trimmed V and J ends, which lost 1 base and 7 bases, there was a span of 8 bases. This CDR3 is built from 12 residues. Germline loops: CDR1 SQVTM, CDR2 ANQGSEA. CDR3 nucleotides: TGCAGCGTTGAAGTGGGAGCTAATGAGCAGTTCTTC. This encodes CSVEVGANEQFF.

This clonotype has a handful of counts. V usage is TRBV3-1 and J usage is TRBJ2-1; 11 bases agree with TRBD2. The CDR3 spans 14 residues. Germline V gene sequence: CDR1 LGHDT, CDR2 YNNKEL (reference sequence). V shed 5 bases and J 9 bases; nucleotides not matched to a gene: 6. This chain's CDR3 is CASSDSGRAGEQFF. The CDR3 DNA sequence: TGTGCCAGCAGCGATAGCGGGAGGGCCGGTGAGCAGTTCTTC.

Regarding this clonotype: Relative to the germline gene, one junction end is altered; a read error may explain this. The CDR3 nucleotides are TGTGCCAGCAGCCAAGCTCAAGAGACCCACTACTTC. Protein product: CASSQAQETHYF. This rearrangement joins TRBV4-2 to TRBJ2-5; D not certain. The CDR3 has 12 residues. Looked up from germline, CDR1 is LGHNA and CDR2 is YNFKEQ.

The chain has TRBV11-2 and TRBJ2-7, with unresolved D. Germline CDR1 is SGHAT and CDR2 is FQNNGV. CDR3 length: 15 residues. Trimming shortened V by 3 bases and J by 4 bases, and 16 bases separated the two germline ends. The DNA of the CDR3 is TGTGCCAGCAGCTTTTCAGGAACGTCTTGGTACGAGCAGTACTTC. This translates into CASSFSGTSWYEQYF.

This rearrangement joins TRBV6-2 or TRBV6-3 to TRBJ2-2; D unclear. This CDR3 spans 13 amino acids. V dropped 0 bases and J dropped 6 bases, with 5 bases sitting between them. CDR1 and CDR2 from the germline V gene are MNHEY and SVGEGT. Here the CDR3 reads CASSYSNPGELFF. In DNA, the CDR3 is TGTGCCAGCAGTTACTCCAATCCCGGGGAGCTGTTTTTT.

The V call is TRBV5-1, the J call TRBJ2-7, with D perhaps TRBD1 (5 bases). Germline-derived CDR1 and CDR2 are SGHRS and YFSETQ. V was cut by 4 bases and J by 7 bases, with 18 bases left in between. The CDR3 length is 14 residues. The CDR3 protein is CASSRGEISGEQYF. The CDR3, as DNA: TGCGCCAGCAGCCGCGGTGAAATTTCAGGGGAGCAGTACTTC.

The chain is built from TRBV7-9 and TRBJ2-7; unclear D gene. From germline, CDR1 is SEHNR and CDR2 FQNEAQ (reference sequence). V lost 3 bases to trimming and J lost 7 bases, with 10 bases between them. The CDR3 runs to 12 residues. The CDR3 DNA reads TGTGCCAGCAGCTTCGGGTACGAAGAGCAGTACTTC. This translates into CASSFGYEEQYF.

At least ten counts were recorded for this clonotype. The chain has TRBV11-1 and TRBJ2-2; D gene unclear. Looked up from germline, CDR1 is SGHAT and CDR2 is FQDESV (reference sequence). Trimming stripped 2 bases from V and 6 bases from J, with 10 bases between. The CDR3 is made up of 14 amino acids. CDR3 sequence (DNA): TGTGCCAGCAGCTTACTGGGGTCGGCCGGGGAGCTGTTTTTT. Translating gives CASSLLGSAGELFF.

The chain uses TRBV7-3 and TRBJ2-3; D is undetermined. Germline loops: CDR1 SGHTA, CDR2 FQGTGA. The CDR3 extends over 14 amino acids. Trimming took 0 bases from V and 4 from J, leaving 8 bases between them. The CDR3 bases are TGTGCCAGCAGCTTAACAAGGAACGCAGATACGCAGTATTTT. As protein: CASSLTRNADTQYF.

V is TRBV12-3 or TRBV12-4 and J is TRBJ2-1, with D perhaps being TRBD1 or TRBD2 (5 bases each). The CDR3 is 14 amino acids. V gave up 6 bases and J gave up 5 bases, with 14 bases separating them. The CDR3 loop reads CASSRPGTHNEQFF. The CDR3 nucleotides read TGTGCCAGCAGCCGCCCCGGGACCCACAATGAGCAGTTCTTC.

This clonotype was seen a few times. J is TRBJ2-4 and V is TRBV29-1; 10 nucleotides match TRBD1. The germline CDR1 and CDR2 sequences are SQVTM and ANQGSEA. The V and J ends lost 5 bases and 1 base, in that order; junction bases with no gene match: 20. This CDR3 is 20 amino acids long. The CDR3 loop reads CSVSGPTPEPGQGAKNIQYF. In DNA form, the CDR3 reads TGCAGCGTTTCAGGTCCCACGCCAGAACCGGGACAGGGGGCCAAAAACATTCAGTACTTC.

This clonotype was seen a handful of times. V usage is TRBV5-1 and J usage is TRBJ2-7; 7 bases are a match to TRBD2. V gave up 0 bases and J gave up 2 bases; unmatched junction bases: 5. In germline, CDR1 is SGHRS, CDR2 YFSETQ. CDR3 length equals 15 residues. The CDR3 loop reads CASSLALGLAYEQYF. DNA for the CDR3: TGCGCCAGCAGCTTGGCCTTAGGACTAGCCTACGAGCAGTACTTC.

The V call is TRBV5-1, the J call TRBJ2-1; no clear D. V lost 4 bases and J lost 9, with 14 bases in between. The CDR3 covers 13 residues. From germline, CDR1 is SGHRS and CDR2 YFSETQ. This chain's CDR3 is CASSPTENPEQFF. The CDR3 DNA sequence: TGCGCCAGCAGCCCTACGGAGAATCCTGAGCAGTTCTTC.

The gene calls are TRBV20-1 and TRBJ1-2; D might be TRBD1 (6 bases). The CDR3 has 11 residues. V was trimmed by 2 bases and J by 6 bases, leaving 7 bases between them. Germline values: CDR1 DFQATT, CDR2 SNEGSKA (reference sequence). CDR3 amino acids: CSARSGDGYTF. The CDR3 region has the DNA TGCAGTGCTAGATCAGGGGATGGCTACACCTTC.

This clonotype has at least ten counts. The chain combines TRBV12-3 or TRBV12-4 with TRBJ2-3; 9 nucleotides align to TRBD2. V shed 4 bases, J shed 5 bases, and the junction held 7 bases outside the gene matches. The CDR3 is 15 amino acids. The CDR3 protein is CASSSGGRAGDTQYF. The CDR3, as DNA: TGTGCCAGCAGTTCCGGCGGGAGGGCGGGAGATACGCAGTATTTT.

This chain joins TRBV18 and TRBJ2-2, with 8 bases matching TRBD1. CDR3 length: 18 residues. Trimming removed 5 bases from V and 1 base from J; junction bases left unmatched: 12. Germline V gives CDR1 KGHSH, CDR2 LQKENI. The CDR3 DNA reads TGTGCCAGCTCATCCACCCTCAGGGGGCAGTTGAACACCGGGGAGCTGTTTTTT. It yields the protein CASSSTLRGQLNTGELFF.

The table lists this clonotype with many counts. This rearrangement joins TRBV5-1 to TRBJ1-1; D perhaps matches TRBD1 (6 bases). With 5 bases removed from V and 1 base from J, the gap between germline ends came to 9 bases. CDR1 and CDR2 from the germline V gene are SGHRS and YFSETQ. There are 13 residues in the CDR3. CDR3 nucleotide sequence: TGCGCCAGCAGGTCGACAGGGAACACTGAAGCTTTCTTT. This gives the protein CASRSTGNTEAFF.

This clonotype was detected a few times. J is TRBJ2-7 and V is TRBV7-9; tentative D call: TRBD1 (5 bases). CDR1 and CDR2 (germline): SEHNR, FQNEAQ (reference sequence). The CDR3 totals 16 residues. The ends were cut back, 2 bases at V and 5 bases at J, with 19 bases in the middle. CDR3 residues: CASSLPRASGRDEQYF. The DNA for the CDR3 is TGTGCCAGCAGCTTACCTCGAGCCTCAGGCAGGGACGAGCAGTACTTC. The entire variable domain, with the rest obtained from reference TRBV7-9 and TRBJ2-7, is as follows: DTGVSQNPRHKITKRGQNVTFRCDPISEHNRLYWYRQTLGQGPEFLTYFQNEAQLEKSRLLSDRFSAERPKGSFSTLEIQRTEQGDSAMYLCASSLPRASGRDEQYFGPGTRLTVT.

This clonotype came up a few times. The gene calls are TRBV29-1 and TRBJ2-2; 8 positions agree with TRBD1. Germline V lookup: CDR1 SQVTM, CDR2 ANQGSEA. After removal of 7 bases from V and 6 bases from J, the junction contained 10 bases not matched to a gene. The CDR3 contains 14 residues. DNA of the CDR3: TGCAGCGCCCCGGCAGGGGGCGCGTCCGGGGAGCTGTTTTTT. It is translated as CSAPAGGASGELFF.